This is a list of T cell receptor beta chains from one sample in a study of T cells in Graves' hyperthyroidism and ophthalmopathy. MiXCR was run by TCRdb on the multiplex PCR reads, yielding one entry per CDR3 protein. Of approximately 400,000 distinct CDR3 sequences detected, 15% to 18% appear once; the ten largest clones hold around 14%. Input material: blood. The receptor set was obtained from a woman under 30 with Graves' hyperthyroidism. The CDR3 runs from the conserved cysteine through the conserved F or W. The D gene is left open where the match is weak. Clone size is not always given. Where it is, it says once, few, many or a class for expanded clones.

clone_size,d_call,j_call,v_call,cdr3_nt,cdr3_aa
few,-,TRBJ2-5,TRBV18,TGTGCCAGCTCACCTATACAGGCTGGGATGGAGACCCAGTACTTC,CASSPIQAGMETQYF
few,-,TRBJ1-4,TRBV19,TGTGCCAGTAGTACCAAGAACGAAACGACAGCGGTGGGCGAAAAACTGTTTTTT,CASSTKNETTAVGEKLFF
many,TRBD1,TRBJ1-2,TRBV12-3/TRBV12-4,TGTGCCAGCAGTTTAAATGGACAGGGGGTCGGTGGCTACACCTTC,CASSLNGQGVGGYTF
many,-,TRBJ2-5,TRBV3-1,TGTGCCAGCAGCTTTGGCGGACAGACCCAGTACTTC,CASSFGGQTQYF
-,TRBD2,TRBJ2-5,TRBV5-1,TGCGCCAGCAGCTTCCTAGCGGGGGGGCTGAAAGAGACCCAGTACTTC,CASSFLAGGLKETQYF
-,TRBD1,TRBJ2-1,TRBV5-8,TGTGCCAGCAGCTCACCCGGGACAGTACCCTTCAATGAGCAGTTCTTC,CASSSPGTVPFNEQFF
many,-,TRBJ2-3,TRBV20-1,TGCAGTGCCGGAGCGGATACGCAGTATTTT,CSAGADTQYF
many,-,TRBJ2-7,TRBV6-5,TGTGCCAGCAGTTACTTTGCGGAGTACGAGCAGTACTTC,CASSYFAEYEQYF
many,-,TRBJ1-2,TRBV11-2,TGTGCCAGCAGCCTAATTGATAATGGGTATGGCTACACCTTC,CASSLIDNGYGYTF
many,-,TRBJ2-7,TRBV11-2,TGTGCCAGCAGCTTTTGGTCCTACGAGCAGTACTTC,CASSFWSYEQYF
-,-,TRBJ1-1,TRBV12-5,TGTGCTAGTGGTTCGGTACTGGGGTTTGGGTCAGACACTGAAGCTTTCTTT,CASGSVLGFGSDTEAFF
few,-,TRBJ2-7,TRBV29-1,TGCAGCGCCCTCGGGGGACAGCGCTACGAGCAGTACTTC,CSALGGQRYEQYF
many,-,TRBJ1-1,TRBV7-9,TGTGCCAGCAGGACTAGGGGGTCCAACACTGAAGCTTTCTTT,CASRTRGSNTEAFF
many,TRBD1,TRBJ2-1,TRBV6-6,TGTGCCAGCAGTTACTCGATTGTGACAGGGGTGAATGAGCAGTTCTTC,CASSYSIVTGVNEQFF
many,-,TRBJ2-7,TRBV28,TGTGCCAGCAGTTTGGCTCCCAGGGAGAACTACGAGCAGTACTTC,CASSLAPRENYEQYF
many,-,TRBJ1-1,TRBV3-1,TGTGCCAGCAGCCAAGGACCGGGGAGGTCAGAAGCTTTCTTT,CASSQGPGRSEAFF
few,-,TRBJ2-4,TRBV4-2,TGTGCCAGCAGCCAAGATCGGGCTGGACTAGCCAAAAACATTCAGTACTTC,CASSQDRAGLAKNIQYF
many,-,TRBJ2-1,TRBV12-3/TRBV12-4,TGTGCCAGCAGTTTAGTCGCCTATGAGCAGTTCTTC,CASSLVAYEQFF
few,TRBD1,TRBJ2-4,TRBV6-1,TGTGCCAGCAGTGTGACAGGGGGAGCCAAAAACATTCAGTACTTC,CASSVTGGAKNIQYF
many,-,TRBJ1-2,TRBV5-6,TGTGCCAGCATGTGGGGGACACGGGACAACTATGGCTACACCTTC,CASMWGTRDNYGYTF
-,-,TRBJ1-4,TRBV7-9,TGTGCCAGCAGCCGAACCCGACAGGAGCAAAATGAAAAACTGTTTTTT,CASSRTRQEQNEKLFF
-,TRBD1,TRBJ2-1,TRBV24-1,TGTGCCACCAGTGATTGGCGGACAGGGGTGTACGATGAGCAGTTCTTC,CATSDWRTGVYDEQFF
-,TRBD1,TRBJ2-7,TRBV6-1,TGTGCCAGCCGCCGGGACAGGGGGAAGTACGAGCAGTACTTC,CASRRDRGKYEQYF
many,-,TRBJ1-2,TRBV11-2,TGTGCCAGCAGCTCTCGGACGGCGGATCACGGCTACACCTTC,CASSSRTADHGYTF
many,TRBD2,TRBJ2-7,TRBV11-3,TGTGCCAGCAGCTTTAGCGGGAGCTCCTACGAGCAGTACTTC,CASSFSGSSYEQYF
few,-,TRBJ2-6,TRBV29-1,TGCAGCGTTATCGTAGGGGCCAACGTCCTGACTTTC,CSVIVGANVLTF
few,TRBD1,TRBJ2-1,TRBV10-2,TGCGCCAGCAGTGGCCCACAGGGGCAGCGGACATACAATGAGCAGTTCTTC,CASSGPQGQRTYNEQFF
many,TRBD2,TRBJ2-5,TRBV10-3,TGTGCCATCAGCAAGACTAGCGGACAAGAGACCCAGTACTTC,CAISKTSGQETQYF
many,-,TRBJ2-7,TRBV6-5,TGTGCCAGCAGTTACGTGGGACAAGACTACGAGCAGTACTTC,CASSYVGQDYEQYF
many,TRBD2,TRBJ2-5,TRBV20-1,TGCAGTGCTAGAGATGCGGGACTACAAGAGACCCAGTACTTC,CSARDAGLQETQYF
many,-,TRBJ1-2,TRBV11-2,TGTGCCAGCAGCTTAGTTGGGTACTATGGCTACACCTTC,CASSLVGYYGYTF
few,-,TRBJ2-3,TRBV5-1,TGCGCCAGCAGCTTCCTTCGAACAGATACGCAGTATTTT,CASSFLRTDTQYF
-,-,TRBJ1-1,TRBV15,TGTGCCACCAGCAGAGATCCTGTGAACACTGAAGCTTTCTTT,CATSRDPVNTEAFF
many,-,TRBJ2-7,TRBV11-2,TGTGCCAGCAGCTCGTCGGGCTACGAGCAGTACTTC,CASSSSGYEQYF